Sequencing of this T cell receptor (beta chain) was carried out in a study of T cells in Graves' hyperthyroidism and ophthalmopathy. TCR beta CDR3 regions were amplified from RNA transcripts. Researchers ran a first-round RT-PCR on the TCR CDR3 using the HTBI primer set. TCRdb used MiXCR to reprocess the multiplex PCR reads, holding one entry per CDR3 protein. The table has 95,000 to 110,000 distinct CDR3 sequences, approximately 48% seen once. V trimming: 1 base; J trimming: 4 bases; junction bases outside the gene matches: 4. Germline CDR1 LNHNV, CDR2 YYDKDF (reference sequence). The CDR3 totals 15 residues.

This rearrangement joins TRBV15 to TRBJ1-1; 9 bases map to TRBD1. The receptor was isolated from a man aged 40-49 years with Graves' hyperthyroidism. The material sequenced was blood. In nucleotides, the CDR3 is TGTGCCACCAGCAGAGCCGGGACAGGGAGCACTGAAGCTTTCTTT. Residues: CATSRAGTGSTEAFF.